This T cell receptor (beta chain) was obtained from a study of shared clonotypes between healthy human individuals. Overall study findings and caveats: Sequencing depth was predicted to influence how clonotypes are shared among donors. Unshared clonotypes carried lower generation probabilities than those common to all four donors.

Repertoires were generated with immunoSEQ multiplex PCR, while TCRdb's copy carries only in-frame clones and drops some. The table shows some 1 million clones, with about 76% occurring only once. This clone appeared a single time. Its antigen is unidentified. V lost 5 bases, J lost 2 bases, and 12 bases lay in between. Germline V gene data show CDR1 as PRHDT and CDR2 as FYEKMQ (reference sequence). The CDR3 totals 14 residues. This clonotype originated in a man aged 18 to 30 in good health. Material: memory CD4+ T cells sorted from blood. Subset of the sample: CD45RA-negative fraction. The rearrangement uses TRBV13 and TRBJ2-5; maybe TRBD2 (5 bases). This CDR3 is CASSLRTFQETQYF. The CDR3 DNA reads as TGTGCCAGCAGCCTCCGGACTTTTCAAGAGACCCAGTACTTC.